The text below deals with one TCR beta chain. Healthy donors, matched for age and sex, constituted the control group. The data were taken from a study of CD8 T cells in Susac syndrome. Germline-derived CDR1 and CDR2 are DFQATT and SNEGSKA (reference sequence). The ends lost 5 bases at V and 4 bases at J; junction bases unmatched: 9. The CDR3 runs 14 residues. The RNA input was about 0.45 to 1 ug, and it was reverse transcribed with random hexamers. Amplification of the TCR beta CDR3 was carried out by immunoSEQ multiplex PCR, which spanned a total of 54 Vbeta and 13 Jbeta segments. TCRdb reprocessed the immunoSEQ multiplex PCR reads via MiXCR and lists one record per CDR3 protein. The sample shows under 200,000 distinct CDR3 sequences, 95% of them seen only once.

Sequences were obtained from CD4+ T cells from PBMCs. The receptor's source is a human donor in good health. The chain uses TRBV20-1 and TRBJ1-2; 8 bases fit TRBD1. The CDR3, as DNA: TGCAGTGCTTTTCCTCAGGGGGCCTCCTATGGCTACACCTTC. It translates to CSAFPQGASYGYTF.